The next 7 T cell receptor beta chains were all read from a single sample in a study of T cells after posttransplantation cyclophosphamide. Treatment was busulfan-fludarabine conditioning, a marrow graft, and cyclophosphamide on days +3 and +4. Only in-frame clones appear in the TCRdb table, and some are missing; sequencing was by immunoSEQ multiplex PCR. The data hold some 37,000 clones, with around 80% observed a single time. The material was CD4+ T cells sorted from blood, obtained roughly 2,000 days after a stem cell transplant with posttransplant cyclophosphamide. The receptor set was obtained from a female patient in her thirties or forties who received an allogeneic stem cell transplant from a related donor, was CMV-positive, and had no GVHD. Some T cells may arise from the graft donor.

This sequence joins TRBV7-9 and TRBJ1-2; a weak D match, TRBD1 (5 bases). V was shortened by 2 bases and J by 0 bases, with 19 bases between the two germline ends. The CDR3 is 18 residues long. The germline V gene encodes CDR1 SEHNR and CDR2 FQNEAQ (reference sequence). CDR3 sequence: CASSLMGRGRTTNYGYTF. CDR3 sequence (DNA): TGTGCCAGCAGCTTAATGGGAAGGGGACGGACTACTAACTATGGCTACACCTTC.

In nucleotides, the CDR3 is TGTGCCAGCTCACCATCCCAGGGCTGGGAGACCCAGTACTTC. Translated: CASSPSQGWETQYF. The gene calls are TRBV18 and TRBJ2-5; D might be TRBD1 (5 bases). The CDR3 has 14 amino acids. V dropped 2 bases and J dropped 5 bases, with 12 bases sitting between them. Germline CDR1 KGHSH, CDR2 LQKENI. Together with reference TRBV18 and TRBJ2-5, the CDR3 gives the full variable domain: NAGVMQNPRHLVRRRGQEARLRCSPMKGHSHVYWYRQLPEEGLKFMVYLQKENIIDESGMPKERFSAEFPKEGPSILRIQQVVRGDSAAYFCASSPSQGWETQYFGPGTRLLVL.

The chain has TRBV28 and TRBJ2-2, with D perhaps matching TRBD2 (6 bases). V lost 1 base, J lost 3 bases, and 15 bases lay in between. Per the germline V gene, CDR1 is MDHEN and CDR2 is SYDVKM. The CDR3 has 17 amino acids. The chain's CDR3 is CASSLSSPGRHTGELFF. The CDR3 DNA reads TGTGCCAGCAGTTTATCGTCCCCAGGGAGGCACACCGGGGAGCTGTTTTTT.

This clone was observed once. This rearrangement joins TRBV25-1 to TRBJ2-3; TRBD1 agrees at 9 bases. This CDR3 is 16 amino acids long. V lost 6 bases and J lost 1; bases outside the gene matches: 8. Germline lookup yields CDR1 MGHDK and CDR2 SYGVNS. The chain's CDR3 is CASSSHRGRGTDTQYF. The CDR3 coding sequence is TGTGCCAGCAGCTCCCACAGGGGGCGAGGCACAGATACGCAGTATTTT.

The chain joins TRBV10-2 to TRBJ2-3, with D perhaps TRBD2 (7 bases). V dropped 0 bases and J dropped 5 bases, with 18 bases sitting between them. Per the germline V gene, CDR1 is WSHSY and CDR2 is SAAADI. The CDR3 extends over 17 amino acids. The CDR3 is CASSESGRGPREDTQYF. In nucleotides, the CDR3 is TGCGCCAGCAGTGAGTCGGGGCGGGGGCCGAGGGAAGATACGCAGTATTTT.

The CDR3: CATSRAGTGGYGYTF. The CDR3 nucleotides read TGTGCCACCAGCAGGGCCGGGACAGGGGGCTATGGCTACACCTTC. The rearrangement uses TRBV15 and TRBJ1-2; 11 bases are shared with TRBD1. The length of the CDR3 is 15 residues. Per germline, CDR1 LNHNV and CDR2 YYDKDF (reference sequence). With 3 bases clipped from V and 4 bases from J, the junction kept 4 bases outside the gene matches.

The rearrangement joins TRBV7-2 to TRBJ1-1; D not resolved. Deletions cut 5 bases from V and 5 bases from J, with 18 bases between. The CDR3 has 15 amino acids. The germline V gene has CDR1 SGHTA and CDR2 FQGNSA. The CDR3: CASSTVEGLRTEAFF. CDR3 coding DNA: TGTGCCAGCAGCACCGTTGAGGGTTTGAGGACTGAAGCTTTCTTT. The whole variable domain, filled in from reference TRBV7-2 and TRBJ1-1, reads GAGVSQSPSNKVTEKGKDVELRCDPISGHTALYWYRQSLGQGLEFLIYFQGNSAPDKSGLPSDRFSAERTGGSVSTLTIQRTQQEDSAVYLCASSTVEGLRTEAFFGQGTRLTVV.